This T cell receptor beta chain emerged from a study of PD-L1 blockade in urothelial cancer. This CDR3 spans 14 amino acids. The V end lost 6 bases, the J end lost 2 bases, and 14 bases lay between the germline ends. Germline CDR1 SGHNT, CDR2 YYREEE (reference sequence). This clone came up a few times. Described time point: pretreatment peripheral blood. The assay was immunoSEQ multiplex PCR, and TCRdb's table has in-frame clones only and misses some. This repertoire shows some 120,000 clones, around 85% found once; its top ten account for 3% to 4%. The source of this sequence is a man aged 50 or older with urothelial cancer. V usage is TRBV5-4 and J usage is TRBJ1-2; TRBD1 might be the D (5 bases). Material: PBMCs, obtained around atezolizumab (anti-PD-L1) treatment. The DNA for the CDR3 is TGTGCCAGCACCCGGGACGGGGGAAACTATGGCTACACCTTC. This codes for CASTRDGGNYGYTF.